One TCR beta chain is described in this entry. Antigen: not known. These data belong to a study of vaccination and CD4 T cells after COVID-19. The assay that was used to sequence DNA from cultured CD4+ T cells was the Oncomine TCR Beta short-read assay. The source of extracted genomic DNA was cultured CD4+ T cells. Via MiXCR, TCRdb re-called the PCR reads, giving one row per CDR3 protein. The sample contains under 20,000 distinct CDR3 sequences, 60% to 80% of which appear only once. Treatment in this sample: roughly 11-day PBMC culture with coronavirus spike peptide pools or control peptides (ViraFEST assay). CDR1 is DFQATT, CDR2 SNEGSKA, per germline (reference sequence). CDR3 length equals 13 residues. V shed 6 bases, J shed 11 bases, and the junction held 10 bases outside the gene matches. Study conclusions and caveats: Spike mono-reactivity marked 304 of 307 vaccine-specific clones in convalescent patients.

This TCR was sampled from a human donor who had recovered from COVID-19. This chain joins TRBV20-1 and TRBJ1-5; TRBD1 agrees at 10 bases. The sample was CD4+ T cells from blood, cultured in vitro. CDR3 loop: CSADRGRQSAQHF. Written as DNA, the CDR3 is TGCAGTGCAGACAGGGGGCGGCAATCGGCCCAGCATTTT.